Listed below are T cell receptor beta chains from one sample, sequenced in a study of cytomegalovirus exposure and HLA in healthy donors. Profiled with immunoSEQ multiplex PCR; TCRdb holds only in-frame clones, not every one. This table has 160,000 or so clones, about 80% appearing once. The material sequenced was PBMCs. The receptors shown here come from a man aged 30 to 45 in good health and CMV-seronegative. The CDR3 runs from the conserved cysteine through the conserved F or W. The D gene is left open where the match is weak. Not every row has a clone size; where given, it reads once, few, many or a size class.

j_gene: TRBJ1-2; abundance: .; d_gene: TRBD1; v_gene: TRBV11-2; CDR3aa: CASSFLTGGETIFDGYTF; CDR3nt: TGTGCCAGCAGCTTCCTTACAGGGGGTGAAACGATCTTCGATGGCTACACCTTC
j_gene: TRBJ2-3; abundance: few; d_gene: .; v_gene: TRBV27; CDR3aa: CASSYVLTDTQYF; CDR3nt: TGTGCCAGCAGTTATGTGTTAACAGATACGCAGTATTTT
j_gene: TRBJ2-1; abundance: .; d_gene: .; v_gene: TRBV7-3; CDR3aa: CASRIVPQLHEQFF; CDR3nt: TGTGCCAGCAGGATAGTCCCACAGCTACATGAGCAGTTCTTC
j_gene: TRBJ2-5; abundance: .; d_gene: TRBD2; v_gene: TRBV7-3; CDR3aa: CASSAGLAGGQETQYF; CDR3nt: TGTGCCAGCAGCGCGGGACTAGCGGGGGGCCAAGAGACCCAGTACTTC
j_gene: TRBJ2-1; abundance: few; d_gene: .; v_gene: TRBV18; CDR3aa: CASSPGETNEQFF; CDR3nt: TGTGCCAGCTCACCGGGAGAAACTAATGAGCAGTTCTTC
j_gene: TRBJ1-6; abundance: .; d_gene: TRBD1; v_gene: TRBV19; CDR3aa: CASVDRDQSSPLHF; CDR3nt: TGTGCCAGCGTCGACAGGGATCAGAGTTCACCCCTCCACTTT
j_gene: TRBJ1-4; abundance: .; d_gene: .; v_gene: TRBV15; CDR3aa: CATSSPPGPNEKLFF; CDR3nt: TGTGCCACCAGCAGCCCCCCGGGTCCTAATGAAAAACTGTTTTTT
j_gene: TRBJ2-3; abundance: .; d_gene: .; v_gene: TRBV30; CDR3aa: CAWSAELTDTQYF; CDR3nt: TGTGCCTGGAGTGCGGAGTTGACAGATACGCAGTATTTT
j_gene: TRBJ2-5; abundance: .; d_gene: TRBD2; v_gene: TRBV30; CDR3aa: CAWVTSGGDFGTQYF; CDR3nt: TGTGCCTGGGTGACTAGCGGGGGGGATTTCGGGACCCAGTACTTC
j_gene: TRBJ2-2; abundance: .; d_gene: .; v_gene: TRBV10-3; CDR3aa: CAITGEANTGELFF; CDR3nt: TGTGCCATCACCGGCGAGGCGAACACCGGGGAGCTGTTTTTT
j_gene: TRBJ1-6; abundance: .; d_gene: TRBD1; v_gene: TRBV19; CDR3aa: CATRQGYSPLHF; CDR3nt: TGTGCCACCCGACAGGGGTATTCACCCCTCCACTTT
j_gene: TRBJ2-7; abundance: .; d_gene: TRBD1; v_gene: TRBV14; CDR3aa: CASSHRTGRARTYEQYF; CDR3nt: TGTGCCAGCAGCCACCGGACAGGGCGGGCCAGGACCTACGAGCAGTACTTC
j_gene: TRBJ1-3; abundance: .; d_gene: .; v_gene: TRBV28; CDR3aa: CASSLSSGNTIYF; CDR3nt: TGTGCCAGCAGTTTATCGTCCGGAAACACCATATATTTT
j_gene: TRBJ1-1; abundance: .; d_gene: TRBD1; v_gene: TRBV19; CDR3aa: CASRVQGASNTEAFF; CDR3nt: TGTGCCTCTAGGGTACAGGGGGCTTCGAACACTGAAGCTTTCTTT
j_gene: TRBJ1-2; abundance: .; d_gene: .; v_gene: TRBV28; CDR3aa: CASSFQLRLRYGYTF; CDR3nt: TGTGCCAGCAGTTTTCAACTCAGGCTCCGCTATGGCTACACCTTC
j_gene: TRBJ2-7; abundance: .; d_gene: TRBD1; v_gene: TRBV5-4; CDR3aa: CASSTDRGGYEQYF; CDR3nt: TGTGCCAGCAGTACCGACAGGGGGGGCTACGAGCAGTACTTC
j_gene: TRBJ2-1; abundance: .; d_gene: .; v_gene: TRBV5-1; CDR3aa: CASSWLRQMSSYNEQFF; CDR3nt: TGCGCCAGCAGCTGGCTACGACAGATGAGCTCCTACAATGAGCAGTTCTTC
j_gene: TRBJ1-6; abundance: .; d_gene: TRBD1; v_gene: TRBV6-6; CDR3aa: CASLGQGGSPLHF; CDR3nt: TGTGCCAGCCTGGGACAGGGTGGTTCACCCCTCCACTTT
j_gene: TRBJ1-5; abundance: few; d_gene: TRBD1; v_gene: TRBV30; CDR3aa: CAWSGGSGGDQPQHF; CDR3nt: TGTGCCTGGAGTGGCGGGTCAGGGGGCGATCAGCCCCAGCATTTT
j_gene: TRBJ1-2; abundance: .; d_gene: TRBD1; v_gene: TRBV5-5; CDR3aa: CASSLEPGTANYGYTF; CDR3nt: TGTGCCAGCAGCTTGGAACCCGGGACAGCTAACTATGGCTACACCTTC
j_gene: TRBJ2-2; abundance: .; d_gene: .; v_gene: TRBV14; CDR3aa: CASSQHTGTTPGELFF; CDR3nt: TGTGCCAGCAGCCAACACACCGGGACAACCCCCGGGGAGCTGTTTTTT
j_gene: TRBJ1-5; abundance: .; d_gene: TRBD1; v_gene: TRBV18; CDR3aa: CASSPSGDRVRQPQHF; CDR3nt: TGTGCCAGCTCACCCAGTGGAGACAGGGTGCGACAGCCCCAGCATTTT